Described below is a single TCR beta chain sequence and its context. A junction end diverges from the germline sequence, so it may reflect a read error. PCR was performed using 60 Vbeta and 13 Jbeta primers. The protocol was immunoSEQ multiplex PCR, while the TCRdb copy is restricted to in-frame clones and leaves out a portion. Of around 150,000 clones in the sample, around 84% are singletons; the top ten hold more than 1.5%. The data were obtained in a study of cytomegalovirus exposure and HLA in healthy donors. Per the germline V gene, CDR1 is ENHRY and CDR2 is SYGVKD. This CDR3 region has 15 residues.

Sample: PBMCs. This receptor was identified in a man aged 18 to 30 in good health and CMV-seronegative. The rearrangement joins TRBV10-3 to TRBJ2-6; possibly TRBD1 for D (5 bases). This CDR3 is CAISDRDSGANVLAF. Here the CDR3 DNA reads TGTGCCATCAGTGACCGAGACTCTGGGGCCAACGTCCTGGCTTTC.